The text below deals with one T cell receptor (beta chain). TCRdb's copy holds only in-frame clones and misses some; the assay was immunoSEQ multiplex PCR. The sample holds about 200,000 clones, approximately 80% seen once. Trimming at V came to 1 base and at J to 1 base, leaving 5 bases not matched to a gene. CDR1 MNHNS and CDR2 SASEGT come from the germline V gene. This CDR3 contains 16 residues. This sample was included in a study of blood T cell repertoires in COVID-19. V and J are TRBV6-1 and TRBJ2-3, with 7 bases aligning to TRBD1. The receptor comes from a man aged 55 to 70 with COVID-19, enrolled during active disease. The source material was peripheral blood. Here the CDR3 DNA reads TGTGCCAGCAGTGAAGGGATAGGACAGGGCACAGATACGCAGTATTTT. Protein product: CASSEGIGQGTDTQYF.